This is a list of T cell receptor beta chains from one sample in a study of glioma-infiltrating T cells. A single record per CDR3 protein comes from TCRdb applying MiXCR to the multiplex PCR reads. The sample yields under 150,000 distinct CDR3 sequences, roughly a quarter seen once. Sequencing was performed on glioma tissue, nonneoplastic brain tissue, or PBMCs (not recorded which). These receptors were collected from a human donor with low-grade glioma or glioblastoma, undergoing nonglioma brain surgery, or in good health (not recorded which). Each CDR3 is given with its conserved first and last residue. The D gene is left open where the match is weak. Not every row has a clone size; where given, it reads once, few, many or a size class.

J: TRBJ2-1; size: -; V: TRBV6-5; D: TRBD2; CDR3: CASSHVGTSANEQFF; DNA: TGTGCCAGCAGTCACGTAGGGACTAGCGCCAATGAGCAGTTCTTC
J: TRBJ2-5; size: few; V: TRBV7-6; D: TRBD1; CDR3: CASSFRDRDASETQYF; DNA: TGTGCCAGCAGCTTCCGGGACAGGGATGCCAGCGAGACCCAGTACTTC
J: TRBJ2-3; size: many; V: TRBV19; D: -; CDR3: CASSPTADTQYF; DNA: TGTGCCAGCAGCCCCACAGCAGATACGCAGTATTTT
J: TRBJ2-1; size: -; V: TRBV7-3; D: -; CDR3: CASSLRPSGGSVF; DNA: TGTGCCAGCAGCTTAAGGCCTTCGGGGGGCTCGGTCTTC
J: TRBJ1-1; size: few; V: TRBV28; D: -; CDR3: CASSPPTPNTEAFF; DNA: TGTGCCAGCAGTCCACCCACCCCGAACACTGAAGCTTTCTTT
J: TRBJ1-2; size: few; V: TRBV24-1; D: -; CDR3: CATSDGWTLGYTF; DNA: TGTGCCACCAGTGATGGATGGACTCTTGGCTACACCTTC
J: TRBJ2-5; size: many; V: TRBV20-1; D: -; CDR3: CSAREVVAAMTQYF; DNA: TGCAGTGCTAGAGAGGTTGTAGCGGCGATGACCCAGTACTTC
J: TRBJ2-3; size: many; V: TRBV20-1; D: -; CDR3: CSARDRSTDTQYF; DNA: TGCAGTGCTAGAGACAGGTCCACAGATACGCAGTATTTT
J: TRBJ1-1; size: -; V: TRBV20-1; D: -; CDR3: CGDRVGVRTEAFF; DNA: TGCGGTGATAGAGTAGGGGTTCGGACTGAAGCTTTCTTT
J: TRBJ1-5; size: -; V: TRBV19; D: -; CDR3: CASSSGGTQPQHF; DNA: TGTGCCAGTAGTTCGGGAGGGACTCAGCCCCAGCATTTT
J: TRBJ1-6; size: few; V: TRBV29-1; D: -; CDR3: CSVPAEGQNSPLHF; DNA: TGCAGCGTTCCAGCCGAAGGCCAGAATTCACCCCTCCACTTT
J: TRBJ1-5; size: -; V: TRBV7-9; D: -; CDR3: CASSRDASNQPQHF; DNA: TGTGCCAGCAGCCGGGACGCTAGCAATCAGCCCCAGCATTTT
J: TRBJ2-3; size: many; V: TRBV7-2; D: TRBD1; CDR3: CASSLGQGYTQYF; DNA: TGTGCCAGCAGCTTGGGACAGGGCTATACGCAGTATTTT
J: TRBJ1-6; size: -; V: TRBV2; D: -; CDR3: CASNRQNSPLHF; DNA: TGTGCCAGCAATAGACAGAATTCACCCCTCCACTTT
J: TRBJ1-2; size: -; V: TRBV6-5; D: -; CDR3: CASRELDKAVNYGYTF; DNA: TGTGCCAGCAGAGAACTAGACAAGGCAGTCAACTATGGCTACACCTTC
J: TRBJ1-4; size: -; V: TRBV28; D: TRBD1; CDR3: CASSPGGWDSSEKLFF; DNA: TGTGCCAGCAGCCCGGGGGGGTGGGACAGTTCTGAAAAACTGTTTTTT
J: TRBJ1-1; size: many; V: TRBV20-1; D: -; CDR3: CSARDPTGLLAFF; DNA: TGCAGTGCTAGAGATCCGACGGGGCTTTTAGCTTTCTTT
J: TRBJ1-5; size: few; V: TRBV6-6; D: -; CDR3: CASSYEGGRPQHF; DNA: TGTGCCAGCAGTTACGAAGGGGGAAGGCCCCAGCATTTT
J: TRBJ1-6; size: once; V: TRBV7-6; D: TRBD1; CDR3: CASSLRGQGANSPLHF; DNA: TGTGCCAGCAGCTTAAGGGGACAGGGGGCTAATTCACCCCTCCACTTT
J: TRBJ1-5; size: few; V: TRBV2; D: -; CDR3: CASSMDQGPQHF; DNA: TGTGCCAGCAGTATGGACCAGGGGCCCCAGCATTTT
J: TRBJ2-1; size: -; V: TRBV20-1; D: -; CDR3: CSARDTQGLQGNEQFF; DNA: TGCAGTGCTAGAGATACCCAAGGCCTCCAGGGCAATGAGCAGTTCTTC
J: TRBJ2-5; size: -; V: TRBV15; D: TRBD1; CDR3: CATSRDRTDRMYLQETQYF; DNA: TGTGCCACCAGCAGAGATCGGACGGACAGGATGTACTTACAAGAGACCCAGTACTTC
J: TRBJ2-4; size: few; V: TRBV3-1; D: -; CDR3: CASSQQGAKNIQYF; DNA: TGTGCCAGCAGCCAACAGGGGGCCAAAAACATTCAGTACTTC
J: TRBJ1-1; size: -; V: TRBV20-1; D: TRBD1; CDR3: CSATARTGLNTEAFF; DNA: TGCAGTGCTACCGCGAGGACAGGGCTGAACACTGAAGCTTTCTTT
J: TRBJ1-1; size: many; V: TRBV6-1; D: -; CDR3: CASSKDLTEAFF; DNA: TGTGCCAGCAGTAAGGACCTCACTGAAGCTTTCTTT